The present T cell receptor (beta chain) was sequenced within a study of neurological immune-mediated disorders. In this sample, this clonotype turned up many times. TCRdb passed the 5' RACE reads through MiXCR, listing each CDR3 protein once. The table includes roughly 98,000 distinct CDR3 sequences, 13% detected once. Time point noted: longitudinal time-point 2. The specimen was PBMCs. The receptor comes from a female donor with HTLV-1-associated myelopathy (HAM/TSP).

The CDR3 DNA follows: TGCGCCAGCAGCTTGTTGGGGACGAGCTCTGGAAACACCATATATTTT. Encoded protein: CASSLLGTSSGNTIYF. V gene TRBV5-1 combines with J gene TRBJ1-3, with D possibly matching TRBD1 (5 bases). Trimming left V 1 base short and J 0 bases short, with 11 bases between. Germline V gene data show CDR1 as SGHRS and CDR2 as YFSETQ. The CDR3 is 16 residues long.